The 12 T cell receptor beta chains below come from one sample, sequenced in a study of regulatory T cells in long-lasting Graves disease. Time point in this sample: newly diagnosed GD, antithyroid drugs for less than 3 months. Isolated PBMC RNA provided the starting material for the TCR library. Building the TCR beta libraries relied on iRepertoire HTBI primers, and CDR3 regions underwent Arm-PCR. From the multiplex PCR reads, TCRdb called clonotypes with MiXCR, one entry per CDR3 protein. The top ten hold just under 30% of the sample, which has roughly 320,000 distinct CDR3 sequences, over 15% seen once. The sample was also reused in another study, on T cells in Graves' hyperthyroidism and ophthalmopathy.

The sequencing used peripheral blood mononuclear cells (PBMCs), collected at new diagnosis, from a patient treated with antithyroid drugs. The receptors here all came from a man aged 35-49 years with Graves disease.

This clonotype was counted ten times or more. J is TRBJ2-6 and V is TRBV12-3 or TRBV12-4; D is tentatively TRBD1 or TRBD2 (6 bases each). Trimming left V 6 bases short and J 0 bases short, with 15 bases between. The CDR3 spans 17 residues. DNA of the CDR3: TGTGCCAGCAGGTCCAAGGGGGGATTCTCTGGGGCCAACGTCCTGACTTTC. It encodes CASRSKGGFSGANVLTF.

In its sample, this clonotype was seen a few times. The chain couples TRBV6-2 or TRBV6-3 to TRBJ1-5, with a possible D match to TRBD1 (5 bases). Germline V gene data show CDR1 as MNHEY and CDR2 as SVGEGT. With 6 bases removed from V and 1 base from J, the gap between germline ends came to 10 bases. There are 14 residues in the CDR3. The CDR3 DNA follows: TGTGCCAGCAGAATAGGGGTGAGCAATCAGCCCCAGCATTTT. Its translation: CASRIGVSNQPQHF.

The rearrangement joins TRBV10-3 to TRBJ1-1; 7 bases line up with TRBD1. The CDR3 consists of 17 residues. J lost 4 bases, V lost 4 bases, and 15 bases had no gene match. Germline V gene sequence: CDR1 ENHRY, CDR2 SYGVKD. CDR3 amino acids: CAISALGGASLATEAFF. The CDR3 region has the DNA TGTGCCATCAGTGCCTTAGGGGGCGCGTCGTTGGCCACTGAAGCTTTCTTT.

Notes on this clonotype: At one of its ends the junction is not consistent with the germline gene, which may arise from a read error. The chain is built from TRBV7-2 and TRBJ2-1, with TRBD1 matching over 9 bases. Germline loops: CDR1 SGHTA, CDR2 FQGNSA. The CDR3 totals 16 residues. CDR3 amino acids: CASSLDGTGPYNEQSF. The CDR3 DNA is TGTGCCAGCAGCTTAGATGGGACAGGGCCCTACAATGAGCAGTCCTTC.

This clonotype showed up many times. V gene TRBV2 combines with J gene TRBJ1-3; tentatively, D is TRBD1 (6 bases). Germline values: CDR1 SNHLY, CDR2 FYNNEI. The CDR3 is made up of 16 amino acids. V lost 4 bases to trimming and J lost 2 bases, with 15 bases between them. CDR3 amino acids: CASSAFLGAAGNTIYF. The CDR3 DNA sequence: TGTGCCAGCAGTGCTTTCCTGGGGGCAGCTGGAAACACCATATATTTT.

This clonotype occurred a few times. This chain links TRBV20-1 with TRBJ2-3, with D perhaps matching TRBD2 (6 bases). Germline V gives CDR1 DFQATT, CDR2 SNEGSKA (reference sequence). This CDR3 has 14 residues. The V end was cut by 2 bases, the J end by 5 bases, with 14 bases between. CDR3 nucleotide sequence: TGCAGTGCTAGACCAGGAGGGTGGGGAGATACGCAGTATTTT. Residues: CSARPGGWGDTQYF.

The chain uses TRBV7-2 and TRBJ2-2, with D maybe TRBD2 (5 bases). This CDR3 comprises 11 residues. Germline V CDR1 and CDR2: SGHTA, FQGNSA. The ends were cut back, 8 bases at V and 4 bases at J, with 5 bases in the middle. The CDR3 bases are TGTGCCAGCGAGGGCACCGGGGAGCTGTTTTTT. The encoded protein is CASEGTGELFF.

This clonotype was seen ten or more times. The CDR3 nucleotides are TGCGCCAGCAGCTTGGTAGGGGAGGAGGTGAACACTGAAGCTTTCTTT. This gives the protein CASSLVGEEVNTEAFF. V and J are TRBV5-1 and TRBJ1-1; possibly TRBD1 for D (5 bases). The ends were cut back, 0 bases at V and 0 bases at J, with 12 bases in the middle. Germline V gene sequence: CDR1 SGHRS, CDR2 YFSETQ. CDR3 length equals 16 residues.

This clonotype was seen at least ten times. The chain joins TRBV6-1 to TRBJ1-4; 8 bases agree with TRBD1. The CDR3 runs to 14 residues. Germline assignment: CDR1 MNHNS and CDR2 SASEGT. J gave up 8 bases and V 5 bases, and 7 bases lay outside the gene matches. The CDR3 DNA is TGTGCCAGCAGTCCGACAGGGGCGGAGGAAAAACTGTTTTTT. The encoded protein is CASSPTGAEEKLFF.

The CDR3 region is CASSGQLRGVTDTQYF. In DNA form, the CDR3 reads TGTGCCAGCAGCGGCCAGCTCCGGGGGGTTACAGATACGCAGTATTTT. J is TRBJ2-3 and V is TRBV5-4, with 7 nucleotides matching TRBD2. Germline-derived CDR1 and CDR2 are SGHNT and YYREEE (reference sequence). Germline trimming cut 4 bases from V and 3 bases from J; bases unmatched to any gene: 11. The CDR3 covers 16 residues.

This clonotype was counted a few times. This rearrangement joins TRBV7-2 to TRBJ1-5; D is possibly TRBD1 (6 bases). Trimming left V 5 bases short and J 7 bases short, with 9 bases between. Germline assignment: CDR1 SGHTA and CDR2 FQGNSA. The CDR3 covers 12 residues. The chain's CDR3 is CASSVGQQPQHF. The CDR3, as DNA: TGTGCCAGCAGCGTGGGACAACAGCCCCAGCATTTT. Together with reference TRBV7-2 and TRBJ1-5, the CDR3 gives the full variable domain: GAGVSQSPSNKVTEKGKDVELRCDPISGHTALYWYRQSLGQGLEFLIYFQGNSAPDKSGLPSDRFSAERTGGSVSTLTIQRTQQEDSAVYLCASSVGQQPQHFGDGTRLSIL.

This clonotype was seen a handful of times. The chain couples TRBV7-9 to TRBJ2-7, with TRBD2 identical over 8 bases. The CDR3 extends over 15 amino acids. Germline CDR1 and CDR2: SEHNR and FQNEAQ (reference sequence). Trimming cost V 2 bases and J 0 bases; bases outside gene matches: 3. CDR3 loop: CASSLQRGSSYEQYF. The CDR3 nucleotides are TGTGCCAGCAGCTTACAGCGGGGGAGCTCCTACGAGCAGTACTTC.